This T cell receptor beta chain comes out of a study of blood T cell repertoires in COVID-19. The overall study: The study drew acute and convalescent COVID-19 samples from the United States, Italy and Spain.

The method was immunoSEQ multiplex PCR; TCRdb's version includes in-frame clones alone and lacks a portion of them. The table has some 150,000 clones, roughly 84% seen once; the top ten hold roughly 2%. A single count supports this clone. This CDR3 contains 15 residues. Germline CDR1 reads SGHTA; CDR2 reads FQGNSA. V lost 1 base, J lost 4 bases, and 5 bases stayed unmatched. The chain combines TRBV7-2 with TRBJ2-3; 7 bases match TRBD2. The TCR was taken from an older man with acute or convalescent COVID-19. The specimen was peripheral blood. CDR3 in DNA: TGTGCCAGCAGCTTAGAGGGGCTAGCGGCAGATACGCAGTATTTT. Its protein is CASSLEGLAADTQYF.